The 21 T cell receptor beta chains listed next were all sequenced from one sample in a study of shared clonotypes between healthy human individuals. The assay was immunoSEQ multiplex PCR, and TCRdb's table has in-frame clones only and misses some. The table has a few million clones, 90% to 95% seen once. Specimen: naive CD4+ T cells from PBMCs. Subset described: CD45RA+ positively selected. Receptors were obtained from a man between 18 and 29 years old in good health. Some clones in this sample may be carry-over from other donors' samples.

This chain joins TRBV5-1 and TRBJ1-3; D gene uncertain. The ends were cut back, 7 bases at V and 0 bases at J, with 17 bases in the middle. The CDR3 has 16 residues. Germline V gene lookup returns CDR1 SGHRS and CDR2 YFSETQ. This CDR3 reads CASFEGGTSSGNTIYF. The DNA of the CDR3 is TGCGCCAGCTTCGAAGGAGGAACCTCCTCTGGAAACACCATATATTTT.

The chain combines TRBV5-1 with TRBJ2-3; D is perhaps TRBD1 (5 bases). V was clipped by 3 bases and J by 0 bases, with 11 bases between them. The CDR3 totals 15 residues. CDR1 SGHRS and CDR2 YFSETQ come from the germline V gene. CDR3 amino acids: CASSSKTGSTDTQYF. CDR3 sequence (DNA): TGCGCCAGCAGCTCCAAAACAGGTAGCACAGATACGCAGTATTTT.

With respect to this clone: Additional DNA sequences in this sample encode the identical CDR3. CDR3 nucleotide sequence: TGTGCCAGCAGCTTAGGACAGGGATACGGCTACACCTTC. It specifies CASSLGQGYGYTF. The chain links TRBV7-3 to TRBJ1-2; 8 bases map to TRBD1. J was trimmed by 8 bases and V by 2 bases; bases with no gene match: 4. The CDR3 consists of 13 residues. Germline-derived CDR1 and CDR2 are SGHTA and FQGTGA.

This clone was detected a few times. The V gene is TRBV11-2, the J gene TRBJ1-1; D possibly corresponds to TRBD1 (5 bases). This CDR3 has 15 residues. V was pared by 5 bases and J by 1 base, with 14 bases between. CDR1 is SGHAT, CDR2 FQNNGV, per germline. CDR3 nucleotide sequence: TGTGCCAGCAGCACGCGGATACAGGCGAACACTGAAGCTTTCTTT. Translating it yields CASSTRIQANTEAFF. Full variable domain (remainder filled in from reference TRBV11-2 and TRBJ1-1): EAGVAQSPRYKIIEKRQSVAFWCNPISGHATLYWYQQILGQGPKLLIQFQNNGVVDDSQLPKDRFSAERLKGVDSTLKIQPAKLEDSAVYLCASSTRIQANTEAFFGQGTRLTVV.

The chain carries TRBV25-1 and TRBJ2-1; 7 bases map to TRBD1. The length of the CDR3 is 12 residues. V dropped 7 bases and J dropped 5; count of bases not matched to a gene: 2. Germline CDR1 reads MGHDK; CDR2 reads SYGVNS. The CDR3 reads CASTTGDNEQFF. CDR3 coding DNA: TGTGCCAGCACTACAGGGGACAATGAGCAGTTCTTC.

This chain connects TRBV19 to TRBJ2-2; TRBD2 agrees at 9 bases. The CDR3 spans 15 residues. The V gene end was trimmed by 6 bases and the J gene end by 4 bases; junction bases not matched to a gene: 6. CDR1 and CDR2 from the germline V gene are LNHDA and SQIVND (reference sequence). CDR3 sequence (DNA): TGTGCCAGTAGCCGGGGACTAGCCGGCACCGGGGAGCTGTTTTTT. Protein product: CASSRGLAGTGELFF.

This chain joins TRBV20-1 and TRBJ2-5, with D unclear. The V end lost 3 bases, the J end lost 11 bases, and 10 bases lay between the germline ends. This CDR3 spans 10 amino acids. Germline V gene sequence: CDR1 DFQATT, CDR2 SNEGSKA (reference sequence). The CDR3 here is CSASGPEQYF. As DNA, the CDR3 is TGCAGTGCTAGCGGACCGGAGCAGTACTTC.

The rearrangement uses TRBV5-6 and TRBJ2-5; TRBD2 might be the D (7 bases). Germline CDR1 is SGHDT and CDR2 is YYEEEE. V was shortened by 0 bases and J by 7 bases, with 13 bases between the two germline ends. The CDR3 is 14 amino acids. In nucleotides, the CDR3 is TGTGCCAGCAGCTTGGTGGGGGGGCAGGCGACCCAGTACTTC. This codes for CASSLVGGQATQYF.

The DNA of the CDR3 is TGTGCCAGCAGCTTAGCCCCACAGGGCTGGGAACAAGAGACCCAGTACTTC. The encoded protein is CASSLAPQGWEQETQYF. V is TRBV7-6 and J is TRBJ2-5, with D perhaps TRBD1 (6 bases). Germline CDR1 SGHVS, CDR2 FNYEAQ. Trimming stripped 0 bases from V and 2 bases from J, with 16 bases between. CDR3 size: 17 residues. Drawing the rest from reference TRBV7-6 and TRBJ2-5, the complete variable domain is GAGVSQSPRYKVTKRGQDVALRCDPISGHVSLYWYRQALGQGPEFLTYFNYEAQQDKSGLPNDRFSAERPEGSISTLTIQRTEQRDSAMYRCASSLAPQGWEQETQYFGPGTRLLVL.

The chain is built from TRBV7-9 and TRBJ2-3; D gene uncertain. The V end was cut by 5 bases, the J end by 4 bases, with 10 bases between. Germline values: CDR1 SEHNR, CDR2 FQNEAQ (reference sequence). This CDR3 contains 13 residues. The CDR3 DNA is TGTGCCAGCAGCCAACACAAACCAGATACGCAGTATTTT. It specifies CASSQHKPDTQYF.

The genes are TRBV27 and TRBJ2-6; maybe TRBD2 (6 bases). Trimming removed 8 bases at V and 9 bases at J, with 17 bases between. This CDR3 is built from 14 residues. Germline V gene data show CDR1 as MNHEY and CDR2 as SMNVEV (reference sequence). The CDR3 bases are TGTGCCAGCCCCTTGAGGAGGGTTGGCAACGTCCTGACTTTC. Translated: CASPLRRVGNVLTF.

This chain connects TRBV7-2 to TRBJ2-7; D unresolved. The V gene lost 1 base and the J gene lost 3 bases, with 10 bases spanning the gap. CDR1 SGHTA and CDR2 FQGNSA come from the germline V gene. The length of the CDR3 is 14 residues. For the CDR3, the DNA is TGTGCCAGCAGCTTAGGGGTAGCCGGCTACGAGCAGTACTTC. Residues: CASSLGVAGYEQYF. Full variable domain (missing parts from reference TRBV7-2 and TRBJ2-7): GAGVSQSPSNKVTEKGKDVELRCDPISGHTALYWYRQSLGQGLEFLIYFQGNSAPDKSGLPSDRFSAERTGGSVSTLTIQRTQQEDSAVYLCASSLGVAGYEQYFGPGTRLTVT.

J is TRBJ2-2 and V is TRBV6-1; D is ambiguous. The CDR3 has 13 amino acids. Deletions cut 7 bases from V and 3 bases from J, with 9 bases between. Germline-derived CDR1 and CDR2 are MNHNS and SASEGT. The CDR3 protein is CASNREYTGELFF. The CDR3 DNA reads as TGTGCCAGCAATCGAGAGTACACCGGGGAGCTGTTTTTT.

The rearrangement uses TRBV7-2 and TRBJ2-1; the match to TRBD2 covers 10 bases. CDR1 and CDR2 (germline): SGHTA, FQGNSA. CDR3 size: 17 residues. V dropped 5 bases and J dropped 7; count of bases not matched to a gene: 14. The CDR3 nucleotides are TGTGCCAGCAGCCCCTGGACTAGCGGAACCCGGGGGAATGAGCAGTTCTTC. Its protein is CASSPWTSGTRGNEQFF.

The chain couples TRBV5-4 to TRBJ2-7; the match to TRBD2 covers 7 bases. CDR1 is SGHNT, CDR2 YYREEE, per germline (reference sequence). The V gene end was trimmed by 10 bases and the J gene end by 0 bases; junction bases not matched to a gene: 13. This CDR3 comprises 15 residues. Written as DNA, the CDR3 is TGTGCCCACAGCATGGGGGGAGGGAGCTCCTACGAGCAGTACTTC. As protein: CAHSMGGGSSYEQYF.

The chain joins TRBV5-1 to TRBJ2-1; D possibly corresponds to TRBD2 (6 bases). CDR1 and CDR2 (germline): SGHRS, YFSETQ. This CDR3 spans 15 amino acids. Trimming removed 3 bases at V and 4 bases at J, with 14 bases between. In DNA form, the CDR3 reads TGCGCCAGCAGCTCGGAGGGCCCTACTTACAATGAGCAGTTCTTC. Translation gives CASSSEGPTYNEQFF. Full variable domain (outside the CDR3, taken from reference TRBV5-1 and TRBJ2-1): KAGVTQTPRYLIKTRGQQVTLSCSPISGHRSVSWYQQTPGQGLQFLFEYFSETQRNKGNFPGRFSGRQFSNSRSEMNVSTLELGDSALYLCASSSEGPTYNEQFFGPGTRLTVL.

This rearrangement joins TRBV7-2 to TRBJ1-2; 7 bases line up with TRBD1. Germline V gives CDR1 SGHTA, CDR2 FQGNSA. With V trimmed by 5 bases and J by 4 bases, 13 bases remained unmatched. The length of the CDR3 is 16 residues. Written as DNA, the CDR3 is TGTGCCAGCAGCCCGGACAGGCCCGGGACAGCCTATGGCTACACCTTC. It encodes CASSPDRPGTAYGYTF. Filled out from reference TRBV7-2 and TRBJ1-2, the complete variable domain reads GAGVSQSPSNKVTEKGKDVELRCDPISGHTALYWYRQSLGQGLEFLIYFQGNSAPDKSGLPSDRFSAERTGGSVSTLTIQRTQQEDSAVYLCASSPDRPGTAYGYTFGSGTRLTVV.

The chain has TRBV28 and TRBJ1-2, with D possibly being TRBD1 (5 bases). The CDR3 runs to 16 residues. Germline V CDR1 and CDR2: MDHEN, SYDVKM. V gave up 6 bases and J gave up 0 bases, with 17 bases separating them. CDR3: CASSRKSGLANYGYTF. CDR3 nucleotide sequence: TGTGCCAGCAGCCGAAAGTCGGGACTTGCTAACTATGGCTACACCTTC.

The rearrangement uses TRBV28 and TRBJ2-1, with unresolved D. The germline gives CDR1 MDHEN, CDR2 SYDVKM. V lost 6 bases and J 6 bases, leaving 6 bases between the germline ends. This CDR3 has 11 residues. The CDR3, as DNA: TGTGCCAGCAGATCGGCCAATGAGCAGTTCTTC. Translated: CASRSANEQFF. Drawing the rest from reference TRBV28 and TRBJ2-1, the complete variable domain is DVKVTQSSRYLVKRTGEKVFLECVQDMDHENMFWYRQDPGLGLRLIYFSYDVKMKEKGDIPEGYSVSREKKERFSLILESASTNQTSMYLCASRSANEQFFGPGTRLTVL.

The chain links TRBV10-3 to TRBJ2-2, with TRBD1 matching 7 bases. The CDR3 consists of 15 residues. With V trimmed by 10 bases and J by 4 bases, 12 bases remained unmatched. In germline, CDR1 is ENHRY, CDR2 SYGVKD. The CDR3 is CATRTTGPVTGELFF. The CDR3 DNA reads TGTGCCACCAGAACGACAGGGCCGGTCACCGGGGAGCTGTTTTTT.

Regarding this clone: Other DNA sequences from this sample encode an identical CDR3 as well. The J gene is TRBJ2-1, the V gene TRBV9; D uncertain. The ends were cut back, 0 bases at V and 0 bases at J, with 4 bases in the middle. The germline V gene has CDR1 SGDLS and CDR2 YYNGEE. The CDR3 is 14 amino acids. The CDR3 region is CASSVVASYNEQFF. The CDR3 DNA sequence: TGTGCCAGCAGCGTAGTCGCCTCCTACAATGAGCAGTTCTTC.